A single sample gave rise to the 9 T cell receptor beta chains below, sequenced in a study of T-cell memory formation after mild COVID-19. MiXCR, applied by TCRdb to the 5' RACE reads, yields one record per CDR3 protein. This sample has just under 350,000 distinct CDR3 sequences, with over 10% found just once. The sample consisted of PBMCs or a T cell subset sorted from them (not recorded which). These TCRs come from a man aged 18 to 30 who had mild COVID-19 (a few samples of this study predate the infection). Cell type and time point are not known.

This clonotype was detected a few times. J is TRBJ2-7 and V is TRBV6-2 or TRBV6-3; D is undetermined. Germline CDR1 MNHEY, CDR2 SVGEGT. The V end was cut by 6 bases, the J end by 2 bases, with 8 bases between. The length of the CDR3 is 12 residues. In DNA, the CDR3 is TGTGCCAGCAGCCGGACCGCCTACGAGCAGTACTTC. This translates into CASSRTAYEQYF.

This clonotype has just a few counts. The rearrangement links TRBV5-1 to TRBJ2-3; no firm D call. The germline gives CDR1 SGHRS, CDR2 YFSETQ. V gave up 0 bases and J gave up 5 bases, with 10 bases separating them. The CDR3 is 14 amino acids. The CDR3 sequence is CASSLGVQGDTQYF. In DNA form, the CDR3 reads TGCGCCAGCAGCTTGGGTGTGCAAGGAGATACGCAGTATTTT.

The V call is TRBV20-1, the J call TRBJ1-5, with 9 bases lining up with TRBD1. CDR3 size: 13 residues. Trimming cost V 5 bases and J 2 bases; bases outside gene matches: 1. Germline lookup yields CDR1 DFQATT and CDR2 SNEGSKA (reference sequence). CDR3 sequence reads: CSAHRGRNQPQHF. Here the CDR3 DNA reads TGCAGTGCTCACAGGGGGCGCAATCAGCCCCAGCATTTT.

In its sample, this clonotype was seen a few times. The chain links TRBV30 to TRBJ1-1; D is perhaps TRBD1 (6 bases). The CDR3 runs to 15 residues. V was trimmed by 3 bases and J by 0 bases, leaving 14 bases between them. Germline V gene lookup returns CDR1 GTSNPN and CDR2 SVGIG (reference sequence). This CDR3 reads CAWSVGGAMNTEAFF. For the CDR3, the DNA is TGTGCCTGGAGCGTAGGGGGGGCAATGAACACTGAAGCTTTCTTT. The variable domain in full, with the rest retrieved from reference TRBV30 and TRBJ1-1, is SQTIHQWPATLVQPVGSPLSLECTVEGTSNPNLYWYRQAAGRGLQLLFYSVGIGQISSEVPQNLSASRPQDRQFILSSKKLLLSDSGFYLCAWSVGGAMNTEAFFGQGTRLTVV.

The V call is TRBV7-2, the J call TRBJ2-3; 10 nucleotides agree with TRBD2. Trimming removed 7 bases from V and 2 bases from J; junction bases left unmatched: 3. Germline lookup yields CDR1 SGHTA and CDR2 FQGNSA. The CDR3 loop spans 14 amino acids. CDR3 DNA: TGTGCCAGCACAGGACTAGCGGTCACAGATACGCAGTATTTT. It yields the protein CASTGLAVTDTQYF.

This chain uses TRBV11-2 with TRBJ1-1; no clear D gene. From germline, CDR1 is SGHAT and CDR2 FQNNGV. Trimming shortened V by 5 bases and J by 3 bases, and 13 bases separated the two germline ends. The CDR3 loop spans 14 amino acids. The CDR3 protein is CASSLQPQDTEAFF. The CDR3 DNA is TGTGCCAGCAGCCTACAGCCTCAGGACACTGAAGCTTTCTTT. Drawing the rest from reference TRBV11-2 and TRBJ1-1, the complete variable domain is EAGVAQSPRYKIIEKRQSVAFWCNPISGHATLYWYQQILGQGPKLLIQFQNNGVVDDSQLPKDRFSAERLKGVDSTLKIQPAKLEDSAVYLCASSLQPQDTEAFFGQGTRLTVV.

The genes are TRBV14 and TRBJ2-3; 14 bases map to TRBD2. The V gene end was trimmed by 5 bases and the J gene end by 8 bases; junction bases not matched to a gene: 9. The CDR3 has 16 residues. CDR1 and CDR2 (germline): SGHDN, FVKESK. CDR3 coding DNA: TGTGCCAGCAGCGCCTCGGGACTAGCGGGGGAAGGTACGCAGTATTTT. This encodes CASSASGLAGEGTQYF.

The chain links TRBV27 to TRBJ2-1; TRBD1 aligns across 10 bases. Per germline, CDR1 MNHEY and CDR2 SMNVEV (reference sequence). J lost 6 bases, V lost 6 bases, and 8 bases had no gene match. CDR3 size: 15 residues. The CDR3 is CASSHLGTGVNEQFF. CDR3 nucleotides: TGTGCCAGCAGCCATCTTGGGACAGGGGTCAATGAGCAGTTCTTC.

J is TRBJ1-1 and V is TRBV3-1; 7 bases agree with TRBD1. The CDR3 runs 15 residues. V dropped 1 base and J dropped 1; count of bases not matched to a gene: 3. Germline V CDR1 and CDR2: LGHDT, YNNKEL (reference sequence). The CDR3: CASSQGAGGNTEAFF. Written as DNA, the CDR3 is TGTGCCAGCAGCCAAGGGGCAGGGGGGAACACTGAAGCTTTCTTT.